A single sample gave rise to the 32 T cell receptor beta chains below, sequenced in a study of OX40 agonist ivuxolimab in advanced cancers. The assay was immunoSEQ multiplex PCR, and TCRdb's table has in-frame clones only and misses some. The table lists around 80,000 clones, 80% to 95% of them singletons, with under 0.7% in the top ten. The sample in question was CD4+ or CD8+ T cells sorted from blood, obtained in a trial of the OX40 agonist ivuxolimab. These receptors were obtained from an adult with an advanced solid tumor such as melanoma, head and neck, liver or kidney cancer.

The chain carries TRBV9 and TRBJ2-2; 10 bases align to TRBD2. The CDR3 runs to 15 residues. Per the germline V gene, CDR1 is SGDLS and CDR2 is YYNGEE. With 4 bases clipped from V and 5 bases from J, the junction kept 5 bases outside the gene matches. In DNA form, the CDR3 reads TGTGCCAGCAGCCTGACTAGCGGGTCTACCGGGGAGCTGTTTTTT. It translates to CASSLTSGSTGELFF.

The V gene is TRBV18, the J gene TRBJ2-3, with D unclear. Trimming removed 3 bases from V and 0 bases from J, with 13 bases in between. This CDR3 region has 16 residues. Germline CDR1 is KGHSH and CDR2 is LQKENI. The DNA of the CDR3 is TGTGCCAGCTCACCCCTCTCCGGTGGTAGCACAGATACGCAGTATTTT. Translation gives CASSPLSGGSTDTQYF.

This clone was detected only a few times. The V call is TRBV12-5, the J call TRBJ1-5, with D unclear. The CDR3 runs 13 residues. V was shortened by 2 bases and J by 6 bases, with 8 bases between the two germline ends. From germline, CDR1 is LGHNT and CDR2 FRNRAP. In DNA, the CDR3 is TGTGCTAGTGGTTTGAGAGGGTTTCAGCCCCAGCATTTT. This codes for CASGLRGFQPQHF.

This chain links TRBV9 with TRBJ1-1; D call uncertain. Germline V gene data show CDR1 as SGDLS and CDR2 as YYNGEE. CDR3 length: 13 amino acids. V lost 4 bases and J lost 4, with 11 bases in between. The CDR3, as DNA: TGTGCCAGCAGCCCAGGTAGGAGCACTGAAGCTTTCTTT. Encoded protein: CASSPGRSTEAFF. Drawing the rest from reference TRBV9 and TRBJ1-1, the complete variable domain is DSGVTQTPKHLITATGQRVTLRCSPRSGDLSVYWYQQSLDQGLQFLIQYYNGEERAKGNILERFSAQQFPDLHSELNLSSLELGDSALYFCASSPGRSTEAFFGQGTRLTVV.

The V gene is TRBV2, the J gene TRBJ2-5; 7 nucleotides align to TRBD2. Germline V gene data show CDR1 as SNHLY and CDR2 as FYNNEI. The CDR3 is 15 amino acids. The V segment lost 2 bases and the J segment 2 bases; nucleotides outside the gene matches: 5. CDR3 protein: CASSEQGTNQETQYF. The CDR3 nucleotides read TGTGCCAGCAGTGAACAAGGGACTAATCAAGAGACCCAGTACTTC.

This chain joins TRBV5-4 and TRBJ2-5; D gene unclear. The CDR3 is 14 amino acids. Germline V gives CDR1 SGHNT, CDR2 YYREEE (reference sequence). V was clipped by 0 bases and J by 2 bases, with 8 bases between them. DNA of the CDR3: TGTGCCAGCAGCTTGGACGATTTACAAGAGACCCAGTACTTC. Its translation is CASSLDDLQETQYF. Combining the CDR3 with reference TRBV5-4 and TRBJ2-5 gives the whole variable domain ETGVTQSPTHLIKTRGQQVTLRCSSQSGHNTVSWYQQALGQGPQFIFQYYREEENGRGNFPPRFSGLQFPNYSSELNVNALELDDSALYLCASSLDDLQETQYFGPGTRLLVL.

The V call is TRBV18, the J call TRBJ2-7, with TRBD1 matching 7 bases. This CDR3 has 15 amino acids. Trimming cost V 3 bases and J 3 bases; bases outside gene matches: 8. Germline V gives CDR1 KGHSH, CDR2 LQKENI. CDR3 DNA: TGTGCCAGCTCACCTCCAACGGCAGGGGGCTACGAGCAGTACTTC. It codes for CASSPPTAGGYEQYF. Full variable domain (remainder filled in from reference TRBV18 and TRBJ2-7): NAGVMQNPRHLVRRRGQEARLRCSPMKGHSHVYWYRQLPEEGLKFMVYLQKENIIDESGMPKERFSAEFPKEGPSILRIQQVVRGDSAAYFCASSPPTAGGYEQYFGPGTRLTVT.

The chain combines TRBV11-2 with TRBJ2-7, with D maybe TRBD2 (5 bases). V was clipped by 5 bases and J by 3 bases, with 14 bases between them. CDR1 and CDR2 from the germline V gene are SGHAT and FQNNGV. CDR3 size: 14 residues. This chain's CDR3 is CASSGLRASYEQYF. In nucleotides, the CDR3 is TGTGCCAGCAGCGGACTCCGGGCTAGCTACGAGCAGTACTTC.

The J gene is TRBJ1-2, the V gene TRBV19, with 8 nucleotides matching TRBD1. Germline V gene sequence: CDR1 LNHDA, CDR2 SQIVND (reference sequence). The V gene end was trimmed by 3 bases and the J gene end by 3 bases; junction bases not matched to a gene: 6. The length of the CDR3 is 15 residues. CDR3 loop: CASSMKTGAHYGYTF. CDR3 coding DNA: TGTGCCAGTAGTATGAAGACAGGGGCACACTATGGCTACACCTTC. The complete variable domain, with remaining parts taken from reference TRBV19 and TRBJ1-2, reads DGGITQSPKYLFRKEGQNVTLSCEQNLNHDAMYWYRQDPGQGLRLIYYSQIVNDFQKGDIAEGYSVSREKKESFPLTVTSAQKNPTAFYLCASSMKTGAHYGYTFGSGTRLTVV.

Here the CDR3 reads CASSLSASGYTF. CDR3 in DNA: TGTGCCAGCAGCTTGTCCGCTAGTGGCTACACCTTC. This chain connects TRBV5-6 to TRBJ1-2, with no clear D. CDR3 length: 12 residues. Looked up from germline, CDR1 is SGHDT and CDR2 is YYEEEE. Deletions cut 1 base from V and 7 bases from J, with 8 bases between.

The chain combines TRBV5-1 with TRBJ2-1, with TRBD2 matching 11 bases. The germline CDR1 and CDR2 sequences are SGHRS and YFSETQ. The CDR3 consists of 17 residues. With 4 bases clipped from V and 0 bases from J, the junction kept 6 bases outside the gene matches. The CDR3 coding sequence is TGCGCCAGCAGCGGGGGACTAGCGGTGAGCTCCTACAATGAGCAGTTCTTC. Translated, it gives CASSGGLAVSSYNEQFF.

In DNA, the CDR3 is TGTGCCTGGAGTGTTGGAGGGCTAGGAGATACGCAGTATTTT. This codes for CAWSVGGLGDTQYF. The rearrangement uses TRBV30 and TRBJ2-3, with D maybe TRBD2 (6 bases). Germline-derived CDR1 and CDR2 are GTSNPN and SVGIG (reference sequence). V was clipped by 0 bases and J by 5 bases, with 12 bases between them. CDR3 length equals 14 residues. The whole variable domain, filled in from reference TRBV30 and TRBJ2-3, reads SQTIHQWPATLVQPVGSPLSLECTVEGTSNPNLYWYRQAAGRGLQLLFYSVGIGQISSEVPQNLSASRPQDRQFILSSKKLLLSDSGFYLCAWSVGGLGDTQYFGPGTRLTVL.

This clone was detected only a few times. Other DNA sequences in the same sample also yield this CDR3. The chain combines TRBV11-3 with TRBJ2-3; D is unresolved. Germline V gene sequence: CDR1 SGHNT, CDR2 YENEEA. CDR3 length equals 13 residues. Trimming pared 2 bases from V and 2 bases from J, leaving 5 bases between. CDR3 loop: CASSLQDTDTQYF. CDR3 in DNA: TGTGCCAGCAGCTTACAGGACACAGATACGCAGTATTTT.

The chain employs TRBV6-1 and TRBJ1-5; D is uncertain. Germline lookup yields CDR1 MNHNS and CDR2 SASEGT. The CDR3 has 12 residues. V shed 10 bases and J shed 2 bases, with 9 bases lying between them. The chain's CDR3 is CATRAGNQPQHF. CDR3 in DNA: TGTGCCACCCGGGCAGGCAATCAGCCCCAGCATTTT.

The J gene is TRBJ2-2, the V gene TRBV18, with 9 positions matching TRBD1. The germline V gene encodes CDR1 KGHSH and CDR2 LQKENI. The trim removed 1 base at V and 1 base at J, leaving 10 bases unmatched. The CDR3 totals 19 residues. CDR3 region: CASSPRVGGTGQNTGELFF. CDR3 sequence (DNA): TGTGCCAGCTCACCACGGGTTGGCGGGACAGGGCAGAACACCGGGGAGCTGTTTTTT.

This chain uses TRBV11-2 with TRBJ1-2; D is perhaps TRBD1 (6 bases). The CDR3 spans 13 residues. Germline-derived CDR1 and CDR2 are SGHAT and FQNNGV. The ends were cut back, 2 bases at V and 8 bases at J, with 12 bases in the middle. CDR3 amino acids: CASSLQGSSGYTF. DNA for the CDR3: TGTGCCAGCAGCTTACAGGGGTCTAGCGGCTACACCTTC.

The chain carries TRBV6-1 and TRBJ1-2; 11 bases are shared with TRBD1. CDR1 and CDR2 (germline): MNHNS, SASEGT. V was pared by 6 bases and J by 6 bases, with 9 bases of the junction left unmatched. There are 15 residues in the CDR3. The CDR3 DNA follows: TGTGCCAGCAGACTTCGGACAGGGGGCGTGAATGGCTACACCTTC. Its translation: CASRLRTGGVNGYTF.

The CDR3 DNA sequence: TGTGCCAGCAGAGCCAGGGATACCACCGCTGAAGCTTTCTTT. Translating it yields CASRARDTTAEAFF. The rearrangement joins TRBV6-1 to TRBJ1-1; D is possibly TRBD1 (5 bases). Germline CDR1 MNHNS, CDR2 SASEGT. Trimming removed 6 bases at V and 6 bases at J, with 17 bases between. The CDR3 is 14 amino acids.

The chain joins TRBV19 to TRBJ1-2; weak D call: TRBD1 (5 bases). Germline V gives CDR1 LNHDA, CDR2 SQIVND (reference sequence). Trimming removed 5 bases from V and 3 bases from J, with 7 bases in between. The CDR3 loop spans 12 amino acids. In DNA form, the CDR3 reads TGTGCCAGTAGTTTGACAGACTATGGCTACACCTTC. This sequence encodes CASSLTDYGYTF. Full variable domain (missing parts from reference TRBV19 and TRBJ1-2): DGGITQSPKYLFRKEGQNVTLSCEQNLNHDAMYWYRQDPGQGLRLIYYSQIVNDFQKGDIAEGYSVSREKKESFPLTVTSAQKNPTAFYLCASSLTDYGYTFGSGTRLTVV.

V usage is TRBV11-2 and J usage is TRBJ2-7; 9 bases are shared with TRBD2. CDR1 is SGHAT and CDR2 is FQNNGV in the germline V gene. With 6 bases clipped from V and 3 bases from J, the junction kept 6 bases outside the gene matches. This CDR3 comprises 14 residues. Written as DNA, the CDR3 is TGTGCCAGCAGGCCAGCGGGAGGACTCTACGAGCAGTACTTC. It translates to CASRPAGGLYEQYF.

The J gene is TRBJ1-1, the V gene TRBV18; the D is unclear. V gave up 1 base and J gave up 2 bases, with 11 bases separating them. The CDR3 has 15 residues. Germline V CDR1 and CDR2: KGHSH, LQKENI. This chain's CDR3 is CASSPRLDVNTEAFF. The CDR3 coding sequence is TGTGCCAGCTCACCACGATTGGACGTAAACACTGAAGCTTTCTTT.

The V call is TRBV5-1, the J call TRBJ2-2; D might be TRBD2 (6 bases). The CDR3 covers 15 residues. CDR1 and CDR2 from the germline V gene are SGHRS and YFSETQ. V dropped 0 bases and J dropped 8 bases, with 14 bases sitting between them. This CDR3 is CASSLGTSQTGELFF. The CDR3 DNA sequence: TGCGCCAGCAGCTTGGGAACTAGCCAAACGGGGGAGCTGTTTTTT.

This sequence joins TRBV19 and TRBJ1-1; no clear D. This CDR3 region has 15 residues. Germline lookup yields CDR1 LNHDA and CDR2 SQIVND (reference sequence). V was clipped by 5 bases and J by 0 bases, with 13 bases between them. CDR3 bases: TGTGCCAGTAGTGCTTTTGGGCAGGTGAACACTGAAGCTTTCTTT. Translating gives CASSAFGQVNTEAFF.

The count of this clone is one. Its ends do not fully match the called genes, so a read error is possible. The rearrangement uses TRBV7-7 and TRBJ2-5, with 10 bases lining up with TRBD1. This CDR3 spans 14 amino acids. Germline V gene sequence: CDR1 SSHAT, CDR2 FNYEAQ (reference sequence). The CDR3 spells CASSLGQGQETQYF. The CDR3 nucleotides are TGTGCTAGCAGCTTGGGACAGGGGCAAGAGACCCAGTACTTC.

V and J are TRBV18 and TRBJ2-3; D assignment may be TRBD1 or TRBD2 (6 bases each). CDR1 is KGHSH, CDR2 LQKENI, per germline. With 6 bases removed from V and 4 bases from J, the gap between germline ends came to 14 bases. This CDR3 region has 14 residues. The CDR3 here is CASSPGAPSDTQYF. The CDR3 region has the DNA TGTGCCAGCTCTCCGGGGGCCCCTTCAGATACGCAGTATTTT.

The chain uses TRBV10-1 and TRBJ2-5; TRBD2 agrees at 10 bases. The germline V gene has CDR1 WNHNN and CDR2 SYGVQD (reference sequence). V lost 5 bases to trimming and J lost 2 bases; unmatched junction nucleotides: 2. This CDR3 is built from 14 residues. The CDR3 loop is CASSSGGDQETQYF. Here the CDR3 DNA reads TGCGCCAGCAGTAGCGGGGGGGATCAAGAGACCCAGTACTTC.

The chain recombines TRBV6-1 with TRBJ1-1; 11 positions match TRBD1. The ends lost 2 bases at V and 4 bases at J; junction bases unmatched: 6. The CDR3 spans 16 residues. Germline V lookup: CDR1 MNHNS, CDR2 SASEGT. CDR3 loop: CASSETDRGPGTEAFF. The CDR3 DNA sequence: TGTGCCAGCAGTGAAACGGACAGGGGGCCGGGCACTGAAGCTTTCTTT.

The J gene is TRBJ2-2, the V gene TRBV19, with D possibly being TRBD2 (6 bases). V was cut by 6 bases and J by 2 bases, with 13 bases left in between. The CDR3 runs 15 residues. Germline CDR1 reads LNHDA; CDR2 reads SQIVND (reference sequence). In DNA form, the CDR3 reads TGTGCCAGTAGAGTTGCGGGAACAAACACCGGGGAGCTGTTTTTT. Translated, it gives CASRVAGTNTGELFF.

The rearrangement joins TRBV7-3 to TRBJ2-3, with 13 bases fitting TRBD2. Per the germline V gene, CDR1 is SGHTA and CDR2 is FQGTGA. The CDR3 runs 16 residues. J lost 6 bases, V lost 5 bases, and 8 bases had no gene match. CDR3 amino acids: CASSPTGLAGMDTQYF. The DNA for the CDR3 is TGTGCCAGCAGCCCGACGGGACTAGCGGGGATGGATACGCAGTATTTT. Combining the CDR3 with reference TRBV7-3 and TRBJ2-3 gives the whole variable domain GAGVSQTPSNKVTEKGKYVELRCDPISGHTALYWYRQSLGQGPEFLIYFQGTGAADDSGLPNDRFFAVRPEGSVSTLKIQRTERGDSAVYLCASSPTGLAGMDTQYFGPGTRLTVL.

This sequence joins TRBV12-2 and TRBJ2-3; the DNA was not used to check the table's D call, TRBD1. TRBV12-2 is reported as a pseudogene. CDR3 length: 16 amino acids. CDR3 region: CASRKDGQGPTDTQYF. CDR3 DNA sequence: TGTGCAAGTCGCAAAGACGGACAGGGACCCACAGATACGCAGTATTTT.

V is TRBV5-1 and J is TRBJ2-3, with D unresolved. This CDR3 is built from 14 residues. The ends were cut back, 5 bases at V and 0 bases at J, with 10 bases in the middle. Per germline, CDR1 SGHRS and CDR2 YFSETQ. Written as DNA, the CDR3 is TGCGCCAGCAGGGCCCAATCTAGCACAGATACGCAGTATTTT. Residues: CASRAQSSTDTQYF.

The J gene is TRBJ2-3, the V gene TRBV9; 7 bases line up with TRBD2. Germline V gene sequence: CDR1 SGDLS, CDR2 YYNGEE. CDR3 length: 16 amino acids. V was pared by 0 bases and J by 0 bases, with 4 bases of the junction left unmatched. CDR3 in amino acids: CASSVVGGGSTDTQYF. The CDR3, as DNA: TGTGCCAGCAGCGTAGTGGGCGGGGGTAGCACAGATACGCAGTATTTT.